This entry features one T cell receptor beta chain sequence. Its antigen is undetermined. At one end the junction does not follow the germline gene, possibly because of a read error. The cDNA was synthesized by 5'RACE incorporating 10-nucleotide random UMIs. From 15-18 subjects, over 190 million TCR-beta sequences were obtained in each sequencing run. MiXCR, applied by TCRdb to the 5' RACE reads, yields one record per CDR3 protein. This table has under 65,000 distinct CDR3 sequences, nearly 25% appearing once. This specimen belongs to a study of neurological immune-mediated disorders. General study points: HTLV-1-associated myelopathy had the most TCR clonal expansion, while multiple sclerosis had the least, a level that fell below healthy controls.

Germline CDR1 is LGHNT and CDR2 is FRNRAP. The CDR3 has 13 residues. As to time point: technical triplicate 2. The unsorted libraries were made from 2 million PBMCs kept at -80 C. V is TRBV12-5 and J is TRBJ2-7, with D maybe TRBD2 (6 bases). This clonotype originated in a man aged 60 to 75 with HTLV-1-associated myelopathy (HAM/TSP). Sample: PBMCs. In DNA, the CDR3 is TGTGCTAGTGGTTTGGAGACCGGGACGGGGGAGATCTTC. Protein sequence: CASGLETGTGEIF.